Below are 28 T cell receptor beta chains sequenced from a single sample in a study of vaccination and CD4 T cells after COVID-19. No antigen is known for these receptors. Treatment here: 10-day PBMC culture with coronavirus spike peptide pools or control peptides (ViraFEST assay). The Oncomine TCR Beta short-read assay was applied to DNA of cultured CD4+ T cells. TCRdb passed the PCR reads through MiXCR, listing each CDR3 protein once. The sample gives some 21,000 distinct CDR3 sequences, 60% of which show up once; 13% is in the top ten. The source was CD4+ T cells from blood, cultured in vitro, collected after SARS-CoV-2 vaccination. The receptors derive from a human donor who received a COVID-19 vaccine.

This clonotype has only a few counts. The V and J genes are TRBV15 and TRBJ2-5; weak D call: TRBD2 (6 bases). Germline V gene sequence: CDR1 LNHNV, CDR2 YYDKDF (reference sequence). The CDR3 has 15 residues. V lost 8 bases, J lost 5 bases, and 21 bases lay in between. The CDR3 DNA is TGTGCCACCCGACCAGATACCACTAGCTGGGAGACCCAGTACTTC. Encoded protein: CATRPDTTSWETQYF.

A remark on this clonotype: The conserved phenylalanine or tryptophan is not found at the CDR3 terminus, so this likely reflects a read error. The J gene is TRBJ2-5, the V gene TRBV7-2; D is unclear. The germline V gene encodes CDR1 SGHTA and CDR2 FQGNSA. The CDR3 contains 13 residues. Trimming stripped 1 base from V and 5 bases from J, with 8 bases between. In DNA form, the CDR3 reads TGTGCCAGCAGCTTAGGAGGACGGGAGACCCAGTACCTC. Translation: CASSLGGRETQYL.

The rearrangement uses TRBV6-1 and TRBJ1-3; D is perhaps TRBD1 (5 bases). The CDR3 is 16 amino acids. The germline gives CDR1 MNHNS, CDR2 SASEGT. V lost 2 bases to trimming and J lost 3 bases, with 14 bases between them. The CDR3 loop is CASSEIFGGVGNTIYF. DNA of the CDR3: TGTGCCAGCAGTGAAATTTTTGGGGGAGTTGGAAACACCATATATTTT.

Here the CDR3 reads CASSDPGDTEAFF. CDR3 in DNA: TGCGCCAGCAGTGATCCTGGGGACACTGAAGCTTTCTTT. The genes are TRBV10-1 and TRBJ1-1; D is unclear. Per germline, CDR1 WNHNN and CDR2 SYGVQD (reference sequence). This CDR3 is 13 amino acids long. The ends were cut back, 3 bases at V and 3 bases at J, with 8 bases in the middle.

The chain carries TRBV20-1 and TRBJ2-7, with TRBD2 as a possible D gene (5 bases). Germline lookup yields CDR1 DFQATT and CDR2 SNEGSKA (reference sequence). The CDR3 sequence is 11 residues long. Deletions cut 1 base from V and 4 bases from J, with 5 bases between. CDR3 protein: CSARGGYEQYF. The CDR3 DNA reads as TGCAGTGCTAGAGGCGGGTACGAGCAGTACTTC.

The rearrangement links TRBV7-9 to TRBJ1-6, with D hard to call. In germline, CDR1 is SEHNR, CDR2 FQNEAQ (reference sequence). V was pared by 5 bases and J by 7 bases, with 15 bases between. The CDR3 sequence is 15 residues long. DNA of the CDR3: TGTGCCAGCAGCGACTCCAGAGTAAACAATTCACCCCTCCACTTT. This gives the protein CASSDSRVNNSPLHF.

This clonotype has only one observation. The chain employs TRBV9 and TRBJ2-3; 9 nucleotides agree with TRBD1. This CDR3 is built from 13 residues. Germline loops: CDR1 SGDLS, CDR2 YYNGEE. The V gene end was trimmed by 6 bases and the J gene end by 4 bases; junction bases not matched to a gene: 3. The CDR3 is CASTTGGPDTQYF. CDR3 DNA sequence: TGTGCCAGCACGACAGGGGGGCCAGATACGCAGTATTTT.

This clonotype was recorded a few times. The gene calls are TRBV27 and TRBJ1-6; a possible D gene is TRBD1 (6 bases). The germline V and J ends were trimmed by 5 bases and 9 bases, with 20 bases remaining between them. The CDR3 loop spans 16 amino acids. Germline V gene data show CDR1 as MNHEY and CDR2 as SMNVEV (reference sequence). CDR3: CASSGGAGVTSSPLHF. CDR3 sequence (DNA): TGTGCCAGCAGTGGCGGGGCAGGGGTAACGAGTTCACCCCTCCACTTT.

The genes are TRBV6-1 and TRBJ2-1; no reliable D call. Trimming stripped 5 bases from V and 6 bases from J, with 5 bases between. The CDR3 runs 11 residues. Per germline, CDR1 MNHNS and CDR2 SASEGT. Written as DNA, the CDR3 is TGTGCCAGCAGTAAGGTCAATGAGCAGTTCTTC. As protein: CASSKVNEQFF.

The V and J genes are TRBV6-1 and TRBJ1-1; D not certain. This CDR3 spans 16 amino acids. Looked up from germline, CDR1 is MNHNS and CDR2 is SASEGT. The V gene lost 6 bases and the J gene lost 0 bases, with 17 bases spanning the gap. CDR3 nucleotides: TGTGCCAGCAGCCGCGCCTCACACGGCGTGAACACTGAAGCTTTCTTT. Translated, it gives CASSRASHGVNTEAFF.

This clonotype showed up just a few times. The genes are TRBV7-8 and TRBJ1-1; a possible D gene is TRBD1 (5 bases). CDR3 length: 14 residues. V was trimmed by 5 bases and J by 0 bases, leaving 10 bases between them. Germline V CDR1 and CDR2: SGHVS, FQNEAQ. This CDR3 is CASSTRTMNTEAFF. CDR3 DNA: TGTGCCAGCAGCACTCGGACAATGAACACTGAAGCTTTCTTT. The whole variable domain, filled in from reference TRBV7-8 and TRBJ1-1, reads GAGVSQSPRYKVAKRGQDVALRCDPISGHVSLFWYQQALGQGPEFLTYFQNEAQLDKSGLPSDRFFAERPEGSVSTLKIQRTQQEDSAVYLCASSTRTMNTEAFFGQGTRLTVV.

This clonotype was picked up a small number of times. The chain uses TRBV7-2 and TRBJ2-3; TRBD1 agrees at 10 bases. The germline gives CDR1 SGHTA, CDR2 FQGNSA. V dropped 4 bases and J dropped 2; count of bases not matched to a gene: 3. The length of the CDR3 is 15 residues. This chain's CDR3 is CASSWTGGDTDTQYF. In nucleotides, the CDR3 is TGTGCCAGCAGCTGGACAGGGGGGGACACAGATACGCAGTATTTT.

The chain joins TRBV20-1 to TRBJ2-1; 7 bases are a match to TRBD2. The J segment lost 2 bases and the V segment lost 3 bases, leaving 13 bases of the junction unmatched. The CDR3 has 17 amino acids. Germline V gene lookup returns CDR1 DFQATT and CDR2 SNEGSKA (reference sequence). The CDR3 bases are TGCAGTGCTAGTCGGCTCTTGGGGAGCGGGGCCTACAATGAGCAGTTCTTC. Protein product: CSASRLLGSGAYNEQFF.

The V call is TRBV5-8, the J call TRBJ1-6, with D tentatively TRBD1 (5 bases). Germline CDR1 and CDR2: SGHTS and YDEGEE. V gave up 4 bases and J gave up 0 bases, with 23 bases separating them. The CDR3 sequence is 20 residues long. As DNA, the CDR3 is TGTGCCAGCAGCCCGAGGGAGGGGCTCGTCCCGAGCTCCTATAATTCACCCCTCCACTTT. Translated, it gives CASSPREGLVPSSYNSPLHF.

The J gene is TRBJ2-1, the V gene TRBV18, with D tentatively TRBD1 or TRBD2 (6 bases each). V was trimmed by 5 bases and J by 10 bases, leaving 18 bases between them. The germline CDR1 and CDR2 sequences are KGHSH and LQKENI. The CDR3 consists of 14 residues. CDR3 sequence: CASSGLIGGTEQFF. The CDR3 DNA follows: TGTGCCAGCTCAGGTCTAATCGGCGGGACAGAGCAGTTCTTC.

The chain couples TRBV30 to TRBJ1-6; no definite D call. The V end was cut by 3 bases, the J end by 7 bases, with 13 bases between. The CDR3 contains 14 residues. Germline V lookup: CDR1 GTSNPN, CDR2 SVGIG (reference sequence). The CDR3 DNA reads as TGTGCCTGGAGGTTGGACTTCAGGAATTCACCCCTCCACTTT. It specifies CAWRLDFRNSPLHF.

V is TRBV24-1 and J is TRBJ2-3; D is unresolved. The V and J ends lost 7 bases and 2 bases respectively, with 12 bases between them. Germline V gene data show CDR1 as KGHDR and CDR2 as SFDVKD. CDR3 length: 14 amino acids. The CDR3 region is CATSGGMTTDTQYF. The CDR3 bases are TGTGCCACCAGCGGCGGCATGACCACAGATACGCAGTATTTT.

The chain combines TRBV5-1 with TRBJ1-1, with D unclear. The V end was cut by 2 bases, the J end by 5 bases, with 10 bases between. The CDR3 length is 13 residues. CDR1 and CDR2 from the germline V gene are SGHRS and YFSETQ. CDR3 amino acids: CASSFGRITEAFF. The CDR3, as DNA: TGCGCCAGCAGCTTTGGGAGGATAACTGAAGCTTTCTTT.

This clonotype was counted a few times. The CDR3 reads CASSLIPNQPQHF. The CDR3 DNA reads TGTGCCAGCAGCTTGATTCCGAATCAGCCCCAGCATTTT. The chain couples TRBV7-8 to TRBJ1-5; no clear D gene. CDR3 length: 13 amino acids. The V gene's germline CDR1 is SGHVS and CDR2 FQNEAQ. Trimming stripped 3 bases from V and 4 bases from J, with 7 bases between.

The rearrangement uses TRBV7-2 and TRBJ1-3; no definite D call. Germline assignment: CDR1 SGHTA and CDR2 FQGNSA. The V and J ends lost 5 bases and 3 bases respectively, with 11 bases between them. The CDR3 has 14 residues. The CDR3 loop is CASSPTPRGNTIYF. The CDR3 DNA reads as TGTGCCAGCAGCCCCACCCCCCGTGGAAACACCATATATTTT.

This sequence joins TRBV19 and TRBJ2-7; D gene ambiguous. Trimming took off 3 bases at V and 0 bases at J, with 9 bases between the two ends. CDR1 LNHDA and CDR2 SQIVND come from the germline V gene (reference sequence). CDR3 length equals 14 residues. This chain's CDR3 is CASSMDPTSYEQYF. The CDR3 nucleotides are TGTGCCAGTAGTATGGATCCTACCTCCTACGAGCAGTACTTC.

Details on this clonotype: The junction and the germline gene differ at one end; a read error may be behind it. V and J are TRBV5-8 and TRBJ1-2, with a possible D match to TRBD1 (5 bases). The CDR3 covers 15 residues. The germline V gene encodes CDR1 SGHTS and CDR2 YDEGEE. CDR3 protein: CASRLEGNTNYGYTF. DNA for the CDR3: TGTGCCAGCAGATTGGAGGGGAACACTAACTATGGCTACACCTTC.

This sequence joins TRBV29-1 and TRBJ1-2; D uncertain. CDR3 length: 14 amino acids. Per the germline V gene, CDR1 is SQVTM and CDR2 is ANQGSEA. The ends were cut back, 0 bases at V and 2 bases at J, with 10 bases in the middle. DNA of the CDR3: TGCAGCGTTGAAGATCCGACAAAGAACTATGGCTACACCTTC. It encodes CSVEDPTKNYGYTF.

The chain employs TRBV9 and TRBJ1-2; 7 bases are shared with TRBD1. The germline V gene has CDR1 SGDLS and CDR2 YYNGEE. The length of the CDR3 is 15 residues. V was clipped by 4 bases and J by 0 bases; unmatched bases: 6. The CDR3 nucleotides read TGTGCCAGCAGCCCCACGACAGGGACTAACTATGGCTACACCTTC. It codes for CASSPTTGTNYGYTF.

This clonotype was counted a single time. The chain recombines TRBV19 with TRBJ2-3; 11 bases fit TRBD2. V was clipped by 3 bases and J by 7 bases; unmatched bases: 12. The CDR3 contains 17 residues. CDR1 is LNHDA, CDR2 SQIVND, per germline (reference sequence). DNA for the CDR3: TGTGCCAGTAGTATCCGTTCCCTAGCGGGGGGAGGAAATACGCAGTATTTT. The encoded protein is CASSIRSLAGGGNTQYF.

This chain connects TRBV19 to TRBJ1-6, with D perhaps matching TRBD1 (5 bases). The germline CDR1 and CDR2 sequences are LNHDA and SQIVND (reference sequence). CDR3 length equals 17 residues. V lost 1 base, J lost 3 bases, and 13 bases lay in between. CDR3 amino acids: CASSIARAKGYNSPLHF. In DNA form, the CDR3 reads TGTGCCAGTAGTATAGCCAGGGCGAAAGGCTATAATTCACCCCTCCACTTT.

V gene TRBV6-1 combines with J gene TRBJ1-5, with D tentatively TRBD1 (5 bases). The CDR3 is 14 residues long. In germline, CDR1 is MNHNS, CDR2 SASEGT. The V and J ends lost 9 bases and 7 bases respectively, with 19 bases between them. Here the CDR3 DNA reads TGTGCCAGTAACACGCGGGGGATGGTACAGCCCCAGCATTTT. Translation gives CASNTRGMVQPQHF.

This clonotype was recorded a few times. The chain has TRBV7-8 and TRBJ2-1, with 8 bases lining up with TRBD2. The germline V gene encodes CDR1 SGHVS and CDR2 FQNEAQ. The CDR3 loop spans 16 amino acids. Trimming at V came to 3 bases and at J to 0 bases, leaving 4 bases not matched to a gene. CDR3 sequence (DNA): TGTGCCAGCAGCTTCGGAGCGGGGGCCTCCTACAATGAGCAGTTCTTC. Protein: CASSFGAGASYNEQFF.